This T cell receptor beta chain is from a study of early T cells in non-severe SARS-CoV-2 infection. Study information: Sequencing was performed on bulk RNA from unsorted whole blood, leaving chains unpaired.

In the case of this clonotype: What it binds is not known.

Individually, cDNA molecules had unique molecular identifiers attached to them. TCRdb re-derived calls from the 5' RACE reads in MiXCR, one entry per CDR3 protein. Of approximately 98,000 distinct CDR3 sequences in the sample, about 12% were seen once. The study's findings and limits: VDJdb-based annotation leaned toward anti-spike CD8 responses and missed private and CD4 specificities.

Germline V lookup: CDR1 MNHEY, CDR2 SVGAGI. CDR3 length: 15 amino acids. J lost 7 bases, V lost 6 bases, and 15 bases had no gene match. The sequence derives from an adult who was a healthcare worker with PCR-confirmed SARS-CoV-2 infection or an uninfected control (not recorded which). The chain links TRBV6-5 to TRBJ2-7, with TRBD2 matching 7 bases. Material: whole blood. The DNA for the CDR3 is TGTGCCAGCAGCCGACGGGAGGCGGGGCGCCTGGAGCAGTACTTC. Amino acids: CASSRREAGRLEQYF.